Listed here are 32 T cell receptor beta chains from one sample, sequenced in a study of T cell changes during pregnancy in multiple sclerosis. Generated by immunoSEQ multiplex PCR, the TCRdb table keeps only in-frame clones and is missing some. The table lists 20,000 to 25,000 clones, more than 85% of them singletons. The specimen comprised CD4+ T cells from peripheral blood mononuclear cells, sampled in the third trimester of pregnancy. The receptors here all came from a female donor with multiple sclerosis, enrolled in a pregnancy study.

This sequence joins TRBV29-1 and TRBJ2-2; D gene ambiguous. With 2 bases removed from V and 5 bases from J, the gap between germline ends came to 12 bases. This CDR3 contains 14 residues. Germline V CDR1 and CDR2: SQVTM, ANQGSEA. CDR3 sequence (DNA): TGCAGCGTTGAACCTTCTGTGAGGACCGGGGAGCTGTTTTTT. This translates into CSVEPSVRTGELFF.

This clone was recorded only once. CDR3 DNA: TGTGCCAGCAGTTACTCGGTGCTAGCGGGGGCTCAGGGCACAGATACGCAGTATTTT. It is translated as CASSYSVLAGAQGTDTQYF. This chain uses TRBV6-8 with TRBJ2-3, with 10 bases lining up with TRBD2. Germline V CDR1 and CDR2: MNHGY, SAAAGT. J lost 1 base, V lost 0 bases, and 10 bases had no gene match. CDR3 size: 19 residues.

This clone was seen more than once but under ten times. This chain uses TRBV11-3 with TRBJ2-1; D gene uncertain. CDR1 and CDR2 (germline): SGHNT, YENEEA. V was pared by 0 bases and J by 2 bases, with 5 bases between. The CDR3 runs to 14 residues. The CDR3 DNA reads TGTGCCAGCAGCTTAGATTCGGCCTACAATGAGCAGTTCTTC. This sequence encodes CASSLDSAYNEQFF.

The chain employs TRBV10-3 and TRBJ2-3; 7 bases match TRBD2. Trimming cost V 1 base and J 1 base; bases outside gene matches: 11. CDR1 is ENHRY, CDR2 SYGVKD, per germline. The length of the CDR3 is 18 residues. In DNA, the CDR3 is TGTGCCATCAGTGAGTACGCCCCGGGGGGTCCTGGCACAGATACGCAGTATTTT. It specifies CAISEYAPGGPGTDTQYF.

The chain recombines TRBV7-8 with TRBJ1-2; 7 nucleotides line up with TRBD1. This CDR3 is built from 18 residues. Looked up from germline, CDR1 is SGHVS and CDR2 is FQNEAQ. The trim removed 1 base at V and 2 bases at J, leaving 13 bases unmatched. DNA of the CDR3: TGTGCCAGCAGCTTAGAGGTGTTACGGGGACAGACCAACTATGGCTACACCTTC. Translated: CASSLEVLRGQTNYGYTF.

The rearrangement uses TRBV19 and TRBJ1-4, with D hard to call. Germline-derived CDR1 and CDR2 are LNHDA and SQIVND (reference sequence). The CDR3 has 14 amino acids. V dropped 7 bases and J dropped 8 bases, with 17 bases sitting between them. The chain's CDR3 is CASTTSIMSEKLFF. Written as DNA, the CDR3 is TGTGCCAGTACCACCTCCATTATGAGCGAAAAACTGTTTTTT.

The chain joins TRBV4-1 to TRBJ2-5; 12 nucleotides align to TRBD2. V lost 1 base, J lost 2 bases, and 8 bases stayed unmatched. CDR1 and CDR2 (germline): MGHRA, YSYEKL. The CDR3 spans 18 residues. The CDR3 nucleotides read TGCGCCAGCAGCCAAGGTCCTAGCGGGGGGGCCGGGCAAGAGACCCAGTACTTC. It translates to CASSQGPSGGAGQETQYF.

Here the CDR3 reads CASSRRDRGNTEAFF. The CDR3 DNA follows: TGTGCCAGCAGCCGCCGGGACAGGGGGAACACTGAAGCTTTCTTT. V and J are TRBV7-9 and TRBJ1-1, with 10 bases lining up with TRBD1. Germline V gives CDR1 SEHNR, CDR2 FQNEAQ (reference sequence). The CDR3 totals 15 residues. Unmatched junction bases numbered 4, after V lost 5 bases and J lost 1 base.

The chain employs TRBV6-5 and TRBJ1-1; tentative D call: TRBD1 (5 bases). V lost 0 bases and J lost 4, with 12 bases in between. The germline gives CDR1 MNHEY, CDR2 SVGAGI. CDR3 size: 15 residues. DNA for the CDR3: TGTGCCAGCAGTTACTCGGGGCAGTTTGGCACTGAAGCTTTCTTT. Translated, it gives CASSYSGQFGTEAFF.

The genes are TRBV5-1 and TRBJ2-1; TRBD2 matches 13 bases. The germline CDR1 and CDR2 sequences are SGHRS and YFSETQ. This CDR3 has 14 amino acids. Unmatched junction bases numbered 3, after V lost 3 bases and J lost 9 bases. In nucleotides, the CDR3 is TGCGCCAGCAGCTGGGGACTAGCGGGGACTGAGCAGTTCTTC. Protein product: CASSWGLAGTEQFF.

The chain links TRBV19 to TRBJ1-6; 9 nucleotides match TRBD1. Germline CDR1 is LNHDA and CDR2 is SQIVND (reference sequence). J gave up 6 bases and V 4 bases, and 7 bases lay outside the gene matches. This CDR3 comprises 16 residues. The CDR3 sequence is CASSKEMGQGNSPLHF. Written as DNA, the CDR3 is TGTGCCAGTAGTAAAGAAATGGGACAGGGTAATTCACCCCTCCACTTT.

The J gene is TRBJ1-1, the V gene TRBV2, with 9 bases fitting TRBD1. The CDR3 loop spans 14 amino acids. V lost 5 bases to trimming and J lost 3 bases; unmatched junction nucleotides: 4. Germline loops: CDR1 SNHLY, CDR2 FYNNEI. CDR3 nucleotides: TGTGCCAGCAGTTCAACAGGGGGCTACACTGAAGCTTTCTTT. Translated, it gives CASSSTGGYTEAFF.

The J gene is TRBJ2-7, the V gene TRBV4-2, with a tentative D call TRBD2 (6 bases). V lost 3 bases to trimming and J lost 4 bases, with 13 bases between them. CDR3 size: 14 residues. Germline values: CDR1 LGHNA, CDR2 YNFKEQ. The CDR3, as DNA: TGTGCCAGCAGCCAGGCGACCCGGGGGTACGAGCAGTACTTC. Its protein is CASSQATRGYEQYF.

V and J are TRBV7-6 and TRBJ1-3, with a possible D match to TRBD1 (6 bases). V was trimmed by 6 bases and J by 8 bases, leaving 17 bases between them. This CDR3 has 14 amino acids. Germline CDR1 and CDR2: SGHVS and FNYEAQ. The CDR3 DNA reads TGTGCCAGCAGATCTGCGGGGGCGGTGGACACCATATATTTT. Its protein is CASRSAGAVDTIYF.

The chain recombines TRBV25-1 with TRBJ1-2, with 9 bases that match TRBD1. There are 16 residues in the CDR3. The V segment lost 2 bases and the J segment 3 bases; nucleotides outside the gene matches: 7. The germline V gene has CDR1 MGHDK and CDR2 SYGVNS. As DNA, the CDR3 is TGTGCCAGCAGTGAAGCCACAGGGGGCAAGGACTATGGCTACACCTTC. Residues: CASSEATGGKDYGYTF.

The chain has TRBV5-1 and TRBJ2-5; 11 nucleotides agree with TRBD2. J was trimmed by 5 bases and V by 3 bases; bases with no gene match: 6. Germline V gene lookup returns CDR1 SGHRS and CDR2 YFSETQ. CDR3 length equals 15 residues. As DNA, the CDR3 is TGCGCCAGCAGCTCTCTAGCGGGGGGCGCGGAGACCCAGTACTTC. Protein: CASSSLAGGAETQYF.

This sequence joins TRBV6-1 and TRBJ1-2; D gene uncertain. This CDR3 comprises 15 residues. V was clipped by 6 bases and J by 5 bases, with 19 bases between them. The V gene's germline CDR1 is MNHNS and CDR2 SASEGT. For the CDR3, the DNA is TGTGCCAGCAGAGGCGACGGGGTCGACCTGTATGGCTACACCTTC. It yields the protein CASRGDGVDLYGYTF.

The V and J genes are TRBV7-8 and TRBJ2-1, with TRBD1 as a possible D gene (7 bases). Trimming pared 3 bases from V and 4 bases from J, leaving 13 bases between. The CDR3 is 15 residues long. CDR1 is SGHVS, CDR2 FQNEAQ, per germline. CDR3 residues: CASSFVRGDYNEQFF. The CDR3 DNA sequence: TGTGCCAGCAGCTTTGTCAGGGGGGATTACAATGAGCAGTTCTTC. The full variable domain, its missing parts supplied by reference TRBV7-8 and TRBJ2-1, is GAGVSQSPRYKVAKRGQDVALRCDPISGHVSLFWYQQALGQGPEFLTYFQNEAQLDKSGLPSDRFFAERPEGSVSTLKIQRTQQEDSAVYLCASSFVRGDYNEQFFGPGTRLTVL.

J is TRBJ1-2 and V is TRBV5-1; no reliable D call. Germline CDR1 is SGHRS and CDR2 is YFSETQ. The V end lost 4 bases, the J end lost 1 base, and 5 bases lay between the germline ends. The CDR3 spans 12 residues. CDR3 amino acids: CASSEDNYGYTF. DNA of the CDR3: TGCGCCAGCAGCGAGGATAACTATGGCTACACCTTC.

The V gene is TRBV5-1, the J gene TRBJ2-1; 9 nucleotides line up with TRBD1. The ends lost 4 bases at V and 4 bases at J; junction bases unmatched: 3. The CDR3 loop spans 14 amino acids. The V gene's germline CDR1 is SGHRS and CDR2 YFSETQ. The CDR3 spells CASSPGTGYNEQFF. Written as DNA, the CDR3 is TGCGCCAGCAGCCCCGGGACAGGGTACAATGAGCAGTTCTTC. The full variable domain, in which reference TRBV5-1 and TRBJ2-1 provide the parts outside the CDR3, is KAGVTQTPRYLIKTRGQQVTLSCSPISGHRSVSWYQQTPGQGLQFLFEYFSETQRNKGNFPGRFSGRQFSNSRSEMNVSTLELGDSALYLCASSPGTGYNEQFFGPGTRLTVL.

J is TRBJ1-1 and V is TRBV7-9; 8 bases are a match to TRBD1. CDR1 is SEHNR, CDR2 FQNEAQ, per germline (reference sequence). The CDR3 spans 15 residues. Trimming removed 6 bases from V and 5 bases from J; junction bases left unmatched: 11. CDR3 protein: CASRPNTGGETEAFF. The CDR3 nucleotides read TGTGCCAGCAGACCCAACACAGGGGGGGAGACTGAAGCTTTCTTT.

The chain links TRBV5-1 to TRBJ1-1, with D perhaps matching TRBD1 (6 bases). Germline CDR1 and CDR2: SGHRS and YFSETQ. This CDR3 spans 16 amino acids. Trimming removed 1 base from V and 2 bases from J, with 15 bases in between. The DNA of the CDR3 is TGCGCCAGCAGCTTGATGATGTTGGACAGAAACACTGAAGCTTTCTTT. It yields the protein CASSLMMLDRNTEAFF.

The chain has TRBV5-1 and TRBJ1-5; D is uncertain. This CDR3 spans 15 amino acids. Between the trimmed V and J ends, which lost 0 bases and 2 bases, there was a span of 9 bases. Germline V gene lookup returns CDR1 SGHRS and CDR2 YFSETQ. The CDR3 DNA sequence: TGCGCCAGCAGCTTGGGGCCTCCCGGCAATCAGCCCCAGCATTTT. Translation gives CASSLGPPGNQPQHF.

The CDR3 region has the DNA TGTGCCAGCAGTCCACAGGGAAGAGCTTTCTTT. It encodes CASSPQGRAFF. The chain couples TRBV2 to TRBJ1-1; possibly TRBD1 for D (6 bases). V was shortened by 5 bases and J by 10 bases, with 11 bases between the two germline ends. This CDR3 spans 11 amino acids. Germline V gene data show CDR1 as SNHLY and CDR2 as FYNNEI.

V and J are TRBV14 and TRBJ2-6; TRBD1 aligns across 7 bases. CDR3 length: 17 amino acids. Per germline, CDR1 SGHDN and CDR2 FVKESK. Trimming took 0 bases from V and 0 from J; bases not matched to a gene: 2. This CDR3 is CASSQERDSSGANVLTF. As DNA, the CDR3 is TGTGCCAGCAGCCAAGAGAGGGACAGCTCTGGGGCCAACGTCCTGACTTTC.

V is TRBV18 and J is TRBJ2-1; a weak D match, TRBD2 (5 bases). Germline V gene sequence: CDR1 KGHSH, CDR2 LQKENI. CDR3 length: 13 residues. The ends were cut back, 3 bases at V and 8 bases at J, with 11 bases in the middle. The CDR3 region is CASSPETRDEQFF. The CDR3 DNA sequence: TGTGCCAGCTCACCCGAAACTAGAGATGAGCAGTTCTTC.

CDR3 residues: CASSLPSGEADTQYF. In DNA form, the CDR3 reads TGCGCCAGCAGCTTACCTAGCGGGGAGGCAGATACGCAGTATTTT. The V call is TRBV5-1, the J call TRBJ2-3, with 9 bases identical to TRBD2. Per germline, CDR1 SGHRS and CDR2 YFSETQ. The V gene end was trimmed by 2 bases and the J gene end by 4 bases; junction bases not matched to a gene: 5. The length of the CDR3 is 15 residues.

This clone was seen a single time. The rearrangement joins TRBV6-5 to TRBJ2-1; 8 nucleotides agree with TRBD2. CDR1 is MNHEY, CDR2 SVGAGI, per germline. The J segment lost 8 bases and the V segment lost 5 bases, leaving 11 bases of the junction unmatched. The CDR3 consists of 15 residues. The DNA for the CDR3 is TGTGCCAGCAGTGCCTTACGGGGGGGCAAGGATGAGCAGTTCTTC. It yields the protein CASSALRGGKDEQFF.

This clone was observed once. The V and J genes are TRBV5-4 and TRBJ1-1, with 8 nucleotides matching TRBD1. V shed 4 bases and J 5 bases; nucleotides not matched to a gene: 13. CDR1 and CDR2 from the germline V gene are SGHNT and YYREEE (reference sequence). The CDR3 sequence is 16 residues long. The CDR3 nucleotides are TGTGCCAGCAGCGTCGGACAGGGCCTATTGTGGACTGAAGCTTTCTTT. Its translation is CASSVGQGLLWTEAFF.

Only one count was recorded for this clone. The CDR3 protein is CASSRGGQETQYF. CDR3 DNA sequence: TGTGCCAGCAGCCGGGGTGGCCAAGAGACCCAGTACTTC. The rearrangement links TRBV7-3 to TRBJ2-5; TRBD2 might be the D (5 bases). This CDR3 has 13 residues. The V and J ends lost 5 bases and 1 base respectively, with 8 bases between them. CDR1 and CDR2 from the germline V gene are SGHTA and FQGTGA.

This clone was observed once. The chain uses TRBV29-1 and TRBJ2-7; 8 bases are a match to TRBD2. Germline CDR1 and CDR2: SQVTM and ANQGSEA. J was trimmed by 5 bases and V by 1 base; bases with no gene match: 7. The CDR3 runs 14 residues. The CDR3 DNA reads as TGCAGCGTTGAAGGGGGGCGGGGGGCAGACGAGCAGTACTTC. This sequence encodes CSVEGGRGADEQYF.

The rearrangement uses TRBV5-1 and TRBJ2-3; the match to TRBD2 covers 7 bases. Germline values: CDR1 SGHRS, CDR2 YFSETQ. The CDR3 sequence is 14 residues long. Trimming cost V 0 bases and J 4 bases; bases outside gene matches: 2. As DNA, the CDR3 is TGCGCCAGCAGCTTGGGGGGGGGACCAGATACGCAGTATTTT. This encodes CASSLGGGPDTQYF.